This passage covers 22 T cell receptor beta chains from one sample sequenced in a study of beta chain features in type 1 diabetes. Every isolated RNA sample was fully reverse transcribed, so sequencing captured expressed TCRB transcripts. Here immunoSEQ multiplex PCR was the method, and the copy in TCRdb shows in-frame clones only, minus some. Of more than 150,000 clones listed, around an eighth are singletons. Source material: central memory CD4+ T cells from blood. The receptors shown here come from a woman between 18 and 29 years old in good health.

The chain joins TRBV2 to TRBJ1-1, with 8 positions matching TRBD1. Germline V gene data show CDR1 as SNHLY and CDR2 as FYNNEI. This CDR3 contains 15 residues. V gave up 5 bases and J gave up 1 base; unmatched junction bases: 6. CDR3 protein: CASSYSGTGNTEAFF. The CDR3, as DNA: TGTGCCAGCAGTTATTCCGGGACAGGGAACACTGAAGCTTTCTTT. The full variable domain, its missing parts supplied by reference TRBV2 and TRBJ1-1, is EPEVTQTPSHQVTQMGQEVILRCVPISNHLYFYWYRQILGQKVEFLVSFYNNEISEKSEIFDDQFSVERPDGSNFTLKIRSTKLEDSAMYFCASSYSGTGNTEAFFGQGTRLTVV.

V is TRBV7-2 and J is TRBJ2-5; D might be TRBD2 (6 bases). This CDR3 is 14 amino acids long. The germline CDR1 and CDR2 sequences are SGHTA and FQGNSA. Between the trimmed V and J ends, which lost 1 base and 5 bases, there was a span of 11 bases. For the CDR3, the DNA is TGTGCCAGCAGCTTAGGGAGGAGGGGCGAGACCCAGTACTTC. Encoded protein: CASSLGRRGETQYF.

The rearrangement joins TRBV15 to TRBJ2-7, with 8 bases lining up with TRBD1. Per the germline V gene, CDR1 is LNHNV and CDR2 is YYDKDF (reference sequence). V lost 4 bases and J lost 4; bases outside the gene matches: 9. The CDR3 length is 15 residues. CDR3 amino acids: CATSTHQTGEYEQYF. For the CDR3, the DNA is TGTGCCACCAGCACCCACCAGACAGGGGAATACGAGCAGTACTTC.

This clone was seen only a few times. The chain recombines TRBV30 with TRBJ2-1, with 10 bases aligning to TRBD2. With 8 bases clipped from V and 6 bases from J, the junction kept 19 bases outside the gene matches. Looked up from germline, CDR1 is GTSNPN and CDR2 is SVGIG (reference sequence). The CDR3 has 17 amino acids. CDR3 DNA sequence: TGTGCCGGCAGCCTAGCGGGAGCGCCAAGGGGGGGCAATGAGCAGTTCTTC. Translated: CAGSLAGAPRGGNEQFF.

This clone was observed a few times. This chain joins TRBV4-1 and TRBJ2-3; TRBD2 matches at 10 bases. In germline, CDR1 is MGHRA, CDR2 YSYEKL. The CDR3 contains 14 residues. After removal of 4 bases from V and 9 bases from J, the junction contained 7 bases not matched to a gene. The CDR3 DNA sequence: TGCGCCAGCAGCCTAAACGAGCGGGAGGGAACGCAGTATTTT. Encoded protein: CASSLNEREGTQYF.

This clone was counted ten times or more. The chain employs TRBV7-2 and TRBJ2-5; perhaps TRBD2 as D (6 bases). The CDR3 runs to 14 residues. The V gene lost 5 bases and the J gene lost 5 bases, with 15 bases spanning the gap. Per germline, CDR1 SGHTA and CDR2 FQGNSA. For the CDR3, the DNA is TGTGCCAGCAGCCGCGGACGTCGGGGGGAGACCCAGTACTTC. Translating gives CASSRGRRGETQYF.

The chain is built from TRBV4-1 and TRBJ2-1; maybe TRBD2 (6 bases). CDR3 length equals 16 residues. Germline CDR1 reads MGHRA; CDR2 reads YSYEKL. The germline V and J ends were trimmed by 3 bases and 0 bases, with 12 bases remaining between them. The CDR3 sequence is CASSQSGLLSYNEQFF. In DNA form, the CDR3 reads TGCGCCAGCAGCCAGTCCGGACTACTCTCCTACAATGAGCAGTTCTTC.

This clone was detected only once. The chain uses TRBV7-8 and TRBJ1-5; possibly TRBD1 for D (5 bases). From germline, CDR1 is SGHVS and CDR2 FQNEAQ. This CDR3 contains 14 residues. V was pared by 1 base and J by 1 base, with 5 bases between. The CDR3 region is CASSLEGSNQPQHF. The CDR3 DNA sequence: TGTGCCAGCAGCTTAGAGGGGAGCAATCAGCCCCAGCATTTT.

This sequence joins TRBV7-3 and TRBJ1-1, with 7 nucleotides matching TRBD1. The CDR3 contains 16 residues. Germline CDR1 reads SGHTA; CDR2 reads FQGTGA. The V gene end was trimmed by 5 bases and the J gene end by 4 bases; junction bases not matched to a gene: 13. This CDR3 reads CASSLNPQGRGTEAFF. The CDR3 nucleotides are TGTGCCAGCAGCCTAAACCCACAGGGGAGAGGCACTGAAGCTTTCTTT. Together with reference TRBV7-3 and TRBJ1-1, the CDR3 gives the full variable domain: GAGVSQTPSNKVTEKGKYVELRCDPISGHTALYWYRQSLGQGPEFLIYFQGTGAADDSGLPNDRFFAVRPEGSVSTLKIQRTERGDSAVYLCASSLNPQGRGTEAFFGQGTRLTVV.

The chain carries TRBV6-6 and TRBJ2-7; tentative D call: TRBD2 (6 bases). V was shortened by 5 bases and J by 4 bases, with 15 bases between the two germline ends. The CDR3 is 14 amino acids. Per the germline V gene, CDR1 is MNHNY and CDR2 is SVGAGI (reference sequence). CDR3 sequence: CASSDREFGYEQYF. CDR3 coding DNA: TGTGCCAGCAGTGATCGGGAGTTCGGTTACGAGCAGTACTTC.

This chain connects TRBV7-9 to TRBJ2-1, with TRBD1 matching 9 bases. CDR3 length equals 17 residues. Germline CDR1 SEHNR, CDR2 FQNEAQ (reference sequence). The ends lost 5 bases at V and 5 bases at J; junction bases unmatched: 13. This chain's CDR3 is CASSPARTGGLDNEQFF. The CDR3 DNA follows: TGTGCCAGCAGCCCAGCCCGCACAGGGGGCCTCGACAATGAGCAGTTCTTC.

The rearrangement joins TRBV5-1 to TRBJ1-2, with 8 bases identical to TRBD1. Per the germline V gene, CDR1 is SGHRS and CDR2 is YFSETQ. V dropped 4 bases and J dropped 2; count of bases not matched to a gene: 7. The CDR3 covers 15 residues. The CDR3 protein is CASSAGQGSNYGYTF. The CDR3 DNA reads as TGCGCCAGCAGCGCCGGACAGGGCTCAAACTATGGCTACACCTTC.

This clone was counted only a few times. The rearrangement uses TRBV11-2 and TRBJ2-6, with 7 bases lining up with TRBD1. The CDR3 is 17 amino acids. J was trimmed by 3 bases and V by 3 bases; bases with no gene match: 8. Germline values: CDR1 SGHAT, CDR2 FQNNGV. The CDR3 sequence is CASSFRQGLGGANVLTF. CDR3 DNA: TGTGCCAGCAGCTTCAGACAGGGTCTGGGTGGGGCCAACGTCCTGACTTTC.

The chain links TRBV10-3 to TRBJ2-7, with 10 bases matching TRBD1. CDR1 is ENHRY and CDR2 is SYGVKD in the germline V gene. The CDR3 extends over 13 amino acids. V shed 8 bases and J 3 bases; nucleotides not matched to a gene: 4. The CDR3 loop reads CAISRDRGYEQYF. The CDR3 coding sequence is TGTGCCATCTCACGGGACAGGGGCTACGAGCAGTACTTC.

The rearrangement links TRBV19 to TRBJ2-2; TRBD1 agrees at 9 bases. Unmatched junction bases numbered 4, after V lost 7 bases and J lost 4 bases. Germline lookup yields CDR1 LNHDA and CDR2 SQIVND (reference sequence). The CDR3 contains 14 residues. The CDR3 loop reads CASIRTGVTGELFF. DNA for the CDR3: TGTGCCAGTATACGGACAGGGGTCACCGGGGAGCTGTTTTTT.

The chain recombines TRBV4-1 with TRBJ2-5; 7 positions match TRBD2. Germline CDR1 and CDR2: MGHRA and YSYEKL. Trimming took 1 base from V and 2 from J; bases not matched to a gene: 7. The CDR3 has 16 residues. CDR3 sequence reads: CASSQGSAGRQETQYF. The CDR3 bases are TGCGCCAGCAGCCAAGGATCAGCGGGAAGACAAGAGACCCAGTACTTC.

V usage is TRBV28 and J usage is TRBJ2-7; D may be TRBD1 (6 bases). CDR3 size: 16 residues. CDR1 is MDHEN, CDR2 SYDVKM, per germline. Trimming removed 5 bases from V and 2 bases from J, with 19 bases in between. CDR3 in amino acids: CASSPQLRGWAYEQYF. CDR3 coding DNA: TGTGCCAGCAGTCCCCAACTCAGGGGTTGGGCCTACGAGCAGTACTTC.

This clone was recorded a few times. A junction boundary mismatches the germline segment, possibly from a read error. The V gene is TRBV7-7, the J gene TRBJ2-5, with D unresolved. Germline CDR1 is SSHAT and CDR2 is FNYEAQ (reference sequence). This CDR3 has 14 amino acids. The CDR3 sequence is CASSLIAFQETQYF. Here the CDR3 DNA reads TGTGCTAGCAGCTTAATAGCCTTCCAAGAGACCCAGTACTTC.

The J gene is TRBJ2-7, the V gene TRBV30; 10 bases fit TRBD1. The germline V gene encodes CDR1 GTSNPN and CDR2 SVGIG (reference sequence). The CDR3 runs 12 residues. CDR3 residues: CGVMTGGHEQYF. In DNA form, the CDR3 reads TGTGGTGTGATGACAGGGGGCCACGAGCAGTACTTC.

The chain employs TRBV27 and TRBJ2-6; D may be TRBD2 (5 bases). V was cut by 5 bases and J by 2 bases, with 16 bases left in between. The CDR3 runs 17 residues. CDR1 is MNHEY, CDR2 SMNVEV, per germline (reference sequence). CDR3 protein: CASSREWHPAGANVLTF. The CDR3 DNA reads as TGTGCCAGCAGTCGGGAATGGCACCCGGCTGGGGCCAACGTCCTGACTTTC.

The chain carries TRBV12-2 and TRBJ2-1; the table's TRBD2 call for D was not verified on the DNA. TRBV12-2 is a documented pseudogene. The CDR3 runs 17 residues. The CDR3 DNA is TGTGCAAGTCCCCTCCGTGCGGGCGGCCTTGGGTTCGATGAGCAGTTCTTC. This codes for CASPLRAGGLGFDEQFF.

In its sample, this clone was seen a few times. This rearrangement joins TRBV4-3 to TRBJ2-1; D possibly corresponds to TRBD2 (6 bases). This CDR3 has 16 amino acids. Trimming removed 2 bases at V and 8 bases at J, with 19 bases between. The V gene's germline CDR1 is LGHNA and CDR2 YSLEER. CDR3 sequence (DNA): TGCGCCAGCAGCCAAAAACTGGGGACTCGGATTTATGAGCAGTTCTTC. This translates into CASSQKLGTRIYEQFF.